This T cell receptor (beta chain) derives from a study of cytomegalovirus exposure and HLA in healthy donors. Study context: Genotyping of roughly 400 donors showed that 70% to 90% belonged to the Caucasian-associated ancestry cluster.

This clone appeared once. Germline loops: CDR1 SGHAT, CDR2 FQNNGV. The CDR3 covers 14 residues. Trimming shortened V by 1 base and J by 5 bases, and 11 bases separated the two germline ends. The PCR contained 60 Vbeta and 13 Jbeta primers. The table came from immunoSEQ multiplex PCR; TCRdb's copy has only in-frame clones and leaves some out. The sample consists of under 150,000 clones, over 65% of them appearing once. This clonotype was obtained from a woman in her 30s in good health and CMV-seropositive. The chain combines TRBV11-2 with TRBJ1-1; D gene ambiguous. The sequencing sample was made of PBMCs. The CDR3 loop reads CASSLVRGLTEAFF. The CDR3 DNA sequence: TGTGCCAGCAGCTTAGTACGAGGGCTTACTGAAGCTTTCTTT.